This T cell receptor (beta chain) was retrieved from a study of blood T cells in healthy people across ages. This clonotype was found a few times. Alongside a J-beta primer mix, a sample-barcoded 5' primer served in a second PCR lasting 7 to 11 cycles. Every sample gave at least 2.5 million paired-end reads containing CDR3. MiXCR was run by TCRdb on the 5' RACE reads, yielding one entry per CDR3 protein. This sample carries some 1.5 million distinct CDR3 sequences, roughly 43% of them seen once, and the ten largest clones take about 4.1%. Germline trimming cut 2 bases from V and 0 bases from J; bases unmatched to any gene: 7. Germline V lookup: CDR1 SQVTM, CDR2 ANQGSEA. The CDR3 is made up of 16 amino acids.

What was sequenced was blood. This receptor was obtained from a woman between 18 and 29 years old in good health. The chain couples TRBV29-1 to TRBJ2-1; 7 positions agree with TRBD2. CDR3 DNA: TGCAGCGTTGAAATGGCTAGCGGACTCTCCTACAATGAGCAGTTCTTC. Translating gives CSVEMASGLSYNEQFF.